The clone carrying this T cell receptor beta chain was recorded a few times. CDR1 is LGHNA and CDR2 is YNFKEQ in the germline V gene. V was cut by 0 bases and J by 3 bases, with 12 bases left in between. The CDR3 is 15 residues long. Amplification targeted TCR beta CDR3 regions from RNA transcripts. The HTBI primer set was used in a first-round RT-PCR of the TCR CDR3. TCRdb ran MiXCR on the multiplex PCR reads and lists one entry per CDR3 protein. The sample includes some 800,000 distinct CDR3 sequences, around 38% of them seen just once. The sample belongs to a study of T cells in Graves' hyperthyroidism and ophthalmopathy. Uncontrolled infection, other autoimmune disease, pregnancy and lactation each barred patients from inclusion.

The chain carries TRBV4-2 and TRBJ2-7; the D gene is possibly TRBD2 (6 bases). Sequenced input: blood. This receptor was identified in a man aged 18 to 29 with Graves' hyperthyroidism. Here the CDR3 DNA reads TGTGCCAGCAGCCAAGATCCCAGCGGGTACTACGAGCAGTACTTC. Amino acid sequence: CASSQDPSGYYEQYF.